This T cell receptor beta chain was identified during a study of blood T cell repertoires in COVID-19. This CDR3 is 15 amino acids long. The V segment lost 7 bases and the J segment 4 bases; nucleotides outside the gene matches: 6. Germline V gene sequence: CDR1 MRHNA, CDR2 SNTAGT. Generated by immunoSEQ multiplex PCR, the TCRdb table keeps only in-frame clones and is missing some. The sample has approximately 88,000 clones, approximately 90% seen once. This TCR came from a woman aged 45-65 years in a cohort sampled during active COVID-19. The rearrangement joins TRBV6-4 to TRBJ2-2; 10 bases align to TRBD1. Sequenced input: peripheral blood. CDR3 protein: CASNFGTGVTGELFF. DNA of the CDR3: TGTGCCAGCAATTTCGGGACAGGGGTCACCGGGGAGCTGTTTTTT.